This passage covers 21 T cell receptor beta chains from one sample sequenced in a study of blood T cell repertoires in COVID-19. The table came from immunoSEQ multiplex PCR; TCRdb's copy has only in-frame clones and leaves some out. The data hold around 150,000 clones, with roughly 80% observed a single time. Sequenced sample: PBMCs or T cells enriched from blood (not recorded which). All receptors derive from a man aged 45-65 years who had recovered from COVID-19.

The V gene is TRBV5-1, the J gene TRBJ1-2; 8 bases map to TRBD1. Trimming cost V 3 bases and J 7 bases; bases outside gene matches: 8. Per germline, CDR1 SGHRS and CDR2 YFSETQ. The CDR3 loop spans 14 amino acids. The CDR3, as DNA: TGCGCCAGCAGCTCCAGACAGGGGAGCGGTGGCTACACCTTC. The encoded protein is CASSSRQGSGGYTF. Full variable domain (outside the CDR3, taken from reference TRBV5-1 and TRBJ1-2): KAGVTQTPRYLIKTRGQQVTLSCSPISGHRSVSWYQQTPGQGLQFLFEYFSETQRNKGNFPGRFSGRQFSNSRSEMNVSTLELGDSALYLCASSSRQGSGGYTFGSGTRLTVV.

The rearrangement uses TRBV11-3 and TRBJ2-4, with TRBD2 identical over 7 bases. The CDR3 has 17 amino acids. Germline V lookup: CDR1 SGHNT, CDR2 YENEEA. V lost 0 bases, J lost 0 bases, and 5 bases stayed unmatched. In DNA form, the CDR3 reads TGTGCCAGCAGCTTAGATCGGGGCGGGGGAGCCAAAAACATTCAGTACTTC. Protein product: CASSLDRGGGAKNIQYF.

The chain carries TRBV28 and TRBJ1-2, with no clear D. From germline, CDR1 is MDHEN and CDR2 SYDVKM. CDR3 size: 12 residues. CDR3 sequence reads: CGSSLANYGYTF. The CDR3 DNA reads TGTGGTTCCTCGTTAGCTAACTATGGCTACACCTTC.

The V call is TRBV5-1, the J call TRBJ1-1; 7 nucleotides align to TRBD1. The trim removed 1 base at V and 4 bases at J, leaving 4 bases unmatched. CDR1 SGHRS and CDR2 YFSETQ come from the germline V gene. There are 14 residues in the CDR3. The CDR3 loop reads CASSLRGQGTEAFF. Here the CDR3 DNA reads TGCGCCAGCAGCTTGAGGGGGCAGGGCACTGAAGCTTTCTTT.

The count of this clone is one. This chain uses TRBV2 with TRBJ2-7, with TRBD1 matching over 7 bases. The V segment lost 5 bases and the J segment 5 bases; nucleotides outside the gene matches: 6. CDR3 length equals 13 residues. Germline V CDR1 and CDR2: SNHLY, FYNNEI. The CDR3 bases are TGTGCCAGCAGTATGACAGGGAATCACGAGCAGTACTTC. It is translated as CASSMTGNHEQYF.

Turning to this clone: This CDR3 is also generated by other DNA sequences in the sample. This chain joins TRBV18 and TRBJ2-7; D gene unclear. The CDR3 totals 14 residues. Trimming took off 1 base at V and 0 bases at J, with 7 bases between the two ends. Germline assignment: CDR1 KGHSH and CDR2 LQKENI. CDR3 region: CASSPRRSSYEQYF. CDR3 nucleotides: TGTGCCAGCTCACCACGACGGAGCTCCTACGAGCAGTACTTC. The full variable domain, in which reference TRBV18 and TRBJ2-7 provide the parts outside the CDR3, is NAGVMQNPRHLVRRRGQEARLRCSPMKGHSHVYWYRQLPEEGLKFMVYLQKENIIDESGMPKERFSAEFPKEGPSILRIQQVVRGDSAAYFCASSPRRSSYEQYFGPGTRLTVT.

The J gene is TRBJ1-1, the V gene TRBV18; 9 bases match TRBD1. With 3 bases clipped from V and 6 bases from J, the junction kept 5 bases outside the gene matches. CDR3 size: 14 residues. Germline V gives CDR1 KGHSH, CDR2 LQKENI. For the CDR3, the DNA is TGTGCCAGCTCACCTGAGTACAGGGGGCCTGAAGCTTTCTTT. As protein: CASSPEYRGPEAFF.

The gene calls are TRBV19 and TRBJ1-2, with 9 bases identical to TRBD1. The CDR3 totals 13 residues. The J segment lost 6 bases and the V segment lost 9 bases, leaving 8 bases of the junction unmatched. Germline lookup yields CDR1 LNHDA and CDR2 SQIVND (reference sequence). The CDR3 loop reads CASTLTGGNGYTF. The CDR3 nucleotides are TGTGCCAGCACCTTGACAGGGGGGAATGGCTACACCTTC.

A remark on this clone: Compared with germline, one end of the junction differs, possibly owing to a read error. This chain joins TRBV7-2 and TRBJ1-3; D gene ambiguous. This CDR3 comprises 12 residues. The germline V gene encodes CDR1 SGHTA and CDR2 FQGNSA. CDR3 region: CASSLGGDTIYF. CDR3 sequence (DNA): TGTGCCAGCAGTTTAGGCGGGGACACCATATATTTT. The entire variable domain, with the rest obtained from reference TRBV7-2 and TRBJ1-3, is as follows: GAGVSQSPSNKVTEKGKDVELRCDPISGHTALYWYRQSLGQGLEFLIYFQGNSAPDKSGLPSDRFSAERTGGSVSTLTIQRTQQEDSAVYLCASSLGGDTIYFGEGSWLTVV.

CDR3 protein: CASSFATAQETQYF. DNA for the CDR3: TGTGCCAGCAGCTTCGCAACAGCCCAAGAGACCCAGTACTTC. The V call is TRBV11-2, the J call TRBJ2-5; D is uncertain. This CDR3 contains 14 residues. The germline V gene encodes CDR1 SGHAT and CDR2 FQNNGV. V was cut by 3 bases and J by 1 base, with 9 bases left in between.

The genes are TRBV6-5 and TRBJ1-1, with a weak D call TRBD1 (6 bases). With 6 bases removed from V and 2 bases from J, the gap between germline ends came to 16 bases. The CDR3 has 15 amino acids. Germline V gene lookup returns CDR1 MNHEY and CDR2 SVGAGI. CDR3 nucleotide sequence: TGTGCCAGCAGACGACAGGCTCAGGGAAACACTGAAGCTTTCTTT. Amino acids: CASRRQAQGNTEAFF.

The chain joins TRBV7-9 to TRBJ2-3; 12 nucleotides match TRBD2. Germline V gene data show CDR1 as SEHNR and CDR2 as FQNEAQ (reference sequence). V was pared by 2 bases and J by 5 bases, with 5 bases of the junction left unmatched. CDR3 size: 16 residues. CDR3 loop: CASSLTLAGGKDTQYF. CDR3 in DNA: TGTGCCAGCAGCTTAACACTAGCGGGGGGAAAAGATACGCAGTATTTT.

The chain joins TRBV7-9 to TRBJ2-1; no reliable D call. Germline values: CDR1 SEHNR, CDR2 FQNEAQ (reference sequence). CDR3 size: 15 residues. V shed 5 bases and J shed 4 bases, with 15 bases lying between them. The CDR3 coding sequence is TGTGCCAGCAGCCCAGTAAACAGCAAGTACAATGAGCAGTTCTTC. Translating gives CASSPVNSKYNEQFF.

CDR3 protein: CAWSVLKEAFF. DNA of the CDR3: TGTGCCTGGAGTGTACTGAAGGAAGCTTTCTTT. The rearrangement joins TRBV30 to TRBJ1-1; D gene ambiguous. Germline V lookup: CDR1 GTSNPN, CDR2 SVGIG (reference sequence). The CDR3 is 11 amino acids. V was cut by 0 bases and J by 8 bases, with 7 bases left in between. Complete variable domain (other parts from reference TRBV30 and TRBJ1-1): SQTIHQWPATLVQPVGSPLSLECTVEGTSNPNLYWYRQAAGRGLQLLFYSVGIGQISSEVPQNLSASRPQDRQFILSSKKLLLSDSGFYLCAWSVLKEAFFGQGTRLTVV.

The chain combines TRBV30 with TRBJ2-3, with TRBD1 as a possible D gene (6 bases). CDR3 length: 15 amino acids. V was clipped by 0 bases and J by 2 bases, with 12 bases between them. Germline V lookup: CDR1 GTSNPN, CDR2 SVGIG (reference sequence). The CDR3 DNA sequence: TGTGCCTGGAGTGTACAGGGTGGGTCCACAGATACGCAGTATTTT. This sequence encodes CAWSVQGGSTDTQYF. Full variable domain (outside the CDR3, taken from reference TRBV30 and TRBJ2-3): SQTIHQWPATLVQPVGSPLSLECTVEGTSNPNLYWYRQAAGRGLQLLFYSVGIGQISSEVPQNLSASRPQDRQFILSSKKLLLSDSGFYLCAWSVQGGSTDTQYFGPGTRLTVL.

Only a few counts were recorded for this clone. The chain recombines TRBV5-1 with TRBJ1-6, with 9 positions matching TRBD1. This CDR3 contains 15 residues. With V trimmed by 4 bases and J by 9 bases, 8 bases remained unmatched. CDR1 and CDR2 from the germline V gene are SGHRS and YFSETQ. The CDR3 DNA sequence: TGCGCCAGCAGCGGGGGACAGGGAGAATTTTCACCCCTCCACTTT. Translated, it gives CASSGGQGEFSPLHF.

The chain joins TRBV5-1 to TRBJ2-1; TRBD1 matches 9 bases. The CDR3 is made up of 15 amino acids. J lost 8 bases, V lost 3 bases, and 9 bases had no gene match. Germline CDR1 is SGHRS and CDR2 is YFSETQ. CDR3 loop: CASSSGTGRIDEQFF. CDR3 bases: TGCGCCAGCAGCTCCGGGACAGGGCGTATCGATGAGCAGTTCTTC. The full variable domain, completed using reference TRBV5-1 and TRBJ2-1, is KAGVTQTPRYLIKTRGQQVTLSCSPISGHRSVSWYQQTPGQGLQFLFEYFSETQRNKGNFPGRFSGRQFSNSRSEMNVSTLELGDSALYLCASSSGTGRIDEQFFGPGTRLTVL.

The chain recombines TRBV3-1 (or the pseudogene TRBV3-2) with TRBJ1-3, with TRBD1 matching 10 bases. The CDR3 sequence is 15 residues long. Germline CDR1 reads LGHDT; CDR2 reads YNNKEL (reference sequence). V dropped 3 bases and J dropped 5; count of bases not matched to a gene: 4. The chain's CDR3 is CASSHRDRGRNTIYF. Written as DNA, the CDR3 is TGTGCCAGCAGCCACCGGGACAGGGGCAGAAACACCATATATTTT.

J is TRBJ2-3 and V is TRBV7-6; TRBD1 might be the D (5 bases). Germline assignment: CDR1 SGHVS and CDR2 FNYEAQ. The length of the CDR3 is 17 residues. The ends were cut back, 5 bases at V and 2 bases at J, with 20 bases in the middle. DNA of the CDR3: TGTGCCAGCAGCCGTAGGCCTAACAGGCGCATCACAGATACGCAGTATTTT. As protein: CASSRRPNRRITDTQYF.

This clone was detected only once. This rearrangement joins TRBV4-1 to TRBJ1-5; D gene unclear. This CDR3 contains 14 residues. CDR1 is MGHRA and CDR2 is YSYEKL in the germline V gene. Deletions cut 1 base from V and 5 bases from J, with 9 bases between. The CDR3 sequence: CASSQVSVHQPQHF. The CDR3 DNA follows: TGCGCCAGCAGCCAAGTTAGCGTACATCAGCCCCAGCATTTT.

The V call is TRBV10-3, the J call TRBJ1-2; D unclear. The V and J ends lost 2 bases and 1 base respectively, with 8 bases between them. CDR3 length: 14 residues. Germline-derived CDR1 and CDR2 are ENHRY and SYGVKD. For the CDR3, the DNA is TGTGCCATCAGTGAGAGAGGAGATAACTATGGCTACACCTTC. It specifies CAISERGDNYGYTF.